A single sample is the source of the 25 T cell receptor beta chains below, sequenced in a study of T cell responses to AZD1222 COVID-19 vaccine (dated by TCRdb to about 2021). The library was obtained by the immunoSEQ multiplex PCR assay. TCRdb stores this immuneACCESS table with in-frame sequences only. Part of the clones is absent; in the studies checked, under half of the shortfall reflects unresolved V genes, and no reason is known for the rest. In all, the sample holds over 120,000 clones, and just over 90% of those were seen once. The top ten clonotypes cover over 8% of the sample. The time point label, read with the paper, signifies: baseline before first vaccination. The input for sequencing was peripheral blood, taken on day 0 of AZD1222 vaccination. The receptors shown here come from an adult in good health.

The V gene is TRBV4-3, the J gene TRBJ2-5; D may correspond to TRBD1 or TRBD2 (6 bases each). The CDR3 runs 15 residues. Deletions cut 1 base from V and 5 bases from J, with 14 bases between. Per germline, CDR1 LGHNA and CDR2 YSLEER. The CDR3 is CASSQGWGAGETQYF. The CDR3 DNA is TGCGCCAGCAGCCAAGGTTGGGGGGCCGGGGAGACCCAGTACTTC.

This chain joins TRBV12-5 and TRBJ1-1, with a weak D call TRBD1 (5 bases). Trimming cost V 6 bases and J 10 bases, with 12 bases left between them. This CDR3 is built from 11 residues. From germline, CDR1 is LGHNT and CDR2 FRNRAP. The CDR3 protein is CASGPGTGAFF. The CDR3 DNA is TGTGCTAGTGGCCCCGGGACGGGAGCTTTCTTT.

V and J are TRBV9 and TRBJ1-1, with 8 bases identical to TRBD1. Germline-derived CDR1 and CDR2 are SGDLS and YYNGEE. J lost 10 bases, V lost 3 bases, and 11 bases had no gene match. The CDR3 sequence is 14 residues long. CDR3 DNA: TGTGCCAGCAGCGACTACCAAACGACAGGGGCAGCTTTCTTT. Translation gives CASSDYQTTGAAFF.

The chain has TRBV6-1 and TRBJ1-2; 7 bases agree with TRBD1. CDR1 and CDR2 (germline): MNHNS, SASEGT. Losses at the gene ends were 1 base for V and 5 bases for J; bases not matched to a gene: 10. This CDR3 region has 16 residues. Written as DNA, the CDR3 is TGTGCCAGCAGTGAAGTCTCGGGGGGACAGTTATATGGCTACACCTTC. It translates to CASSEVSGGQLYGYTF.

The V and J genes are TRBV12-3 or TRBV12-4 and TRBJ1-1; D gene uncertain. The CDR3 is 11 amino acids. V lost 2 bases and J lost 11, with 9 bases in between. The DNA of the CDR3 is TGTGCCAGCAGTTTATTGCAGGAGGCTTTCTTT. It codes for CASSLLQEAFF.

The rearrangement joins TRBV29-1 to TRBJ1-1, with 8 bases identical to TRBD1. The CDR3 length is 13 residues. CDR1 and CDR2 from the germline V gene are SQVTM and ANQGSEA. V lost 6 bases and J lost 0; bases outside the gene matches: 3. CDR3 nucleotides: TGCAGCGTCGTGACAGGGGTGAACACTGAAGCTTTCTTT. Translated, it gives CSVVTGVNTEAFF.

The rearrangement uses TRBV7-9 and TRBJ1-3; no firm D call. This CDR3 contains 13 residues. Germline V lookup: CDR1 SEHNR, CDR2 FQNEAQ (reference sequence). Trimming took 4 bases from V and 4 from J, leaving 8 bases between them. The DNA for the CDR3 is TGTGCCAGCAGCTCCGGACCCGGAAACACCATATATTTT. It encodes CASSSGPGNTIYF.

The CDR3 reads CASSIGTSIYTEAFF. CDR3 DNA sequence: TGTGCCAGCAGCATTGGGACATCTATTTACACTGAAGCTTTCTTT. The chain couples TRBV21-1 to TRBJ1-1; the table's D gene call, TRBD1, was not cross checked with the DNA. TRBV21-1 is classified as a pseudogene. The CDR3 spans 15 residues.

The V and J genes are TRBV7-8 and TRBJ2-1, with unresolved D. The CDR3 has 17 amino acids. V lost 0 bases to trimming and J lost 8 bases, with 20 bases between them. CDR1 and CDR2 (germline): SGHVS, FQNEAQ. DNA of the CDR3: TGTGCCAGCAGCTTAGCGTGGGCTAGTAGTCCTTCGGATGAGCAGTTCTTC. This sequence encodes CASSLAWASSPSDEQFF.

This chain connects TRBV28 to TRBJ1-2; 7 bases agree with TRBD1. CDR1 MDHEN and CDR2 SYDVKM come from the germline V gene. The length of the CDR3 is 12 residues. V gave up 6 bases and J gave up 3 bases; unmatched junction bases: 1. The CDR3 protein is CASSDRDYGYTF. CDR3 nucleotides: TGTGCCAGCAGCGACAGGGACTATGGCTACACCTTC.

The rearrangement uses TRBV27 and TRBJ2-1; TRBD2 matches 14 bases. In germline, CDR1 is MNHEY, CDR2 SMNVEV (reference sequence). J lost 8 bases, V lost 4 bases, and 7 bases had no gene match. This CDR3 is 16 amino acids long. CDR3 coding DNA: TGTGCCAGCAGTTCCTCCGGGACTAGCGGGGGATATGAGCAGTTCTTC. Residues: CASSSSGTSGGYEQFF.

The V and J genes are TRBV6-5 and TRBJ1-1; no clear D. Trimming took off 8 bases at V and 0 bases at J, with 10 bases between the two ends. CDR3 size: 13 residues. Germline-derived CDR1 and CDR2 are MNHEY and SVGAGI. As DNA, the CDR3 is TGTGCCAGCCGCCAGTCGGTGAACACTGAAGCTTTCTTT. This sequence encodes CASRQSVNTEAFF.

This chain links TRBV25-1 with TRBJ1-4; D is possibly TRBD1 (5 bases). The CDR3 sequence is 14 residues long. V was pared by 4 bases and J by 6 bases, with 12 bases between. Germline V lookup: CDR1 MGHDK, CDR2 SYGVNS. CDR3: CASSARGGDEKLFF. The CDR3 DNA is TGTGCCAGCAGTGCTCGGGGAGGGGATGAAAAACTGTTTTTT.

CDR3 region: CACRAPGGNTIYF. The CDR3 nucleotides are TGTGCCTGCCGAGCCCCGGGGGGAAACACCATATATTTT. This sequence joins TRBV30 and TRBJ1-3; D remains ambiguous. V was shortened by 6 bases and J by 4 bases, with 13 bases between the two germline ends. Germline CDR1 reads GTSNPN; CDR2 reads SVGIG (reference sequence). The CDR3 contains 13 residues. Full variable domain (rest looked up from reference TRBV30 and TRBJ1-3): SQTIHQWPATLVQPVGSPLSLECTVEGTSNPNLYWYRQAAGRGLQLLFYSVGIGQISSEVPQNLSASRPQDRQFILSSKKLLLSDSGFYLCACRAPGGNTIYFGEGSWLTVV.

This chain links TRBV18 with TRBJ2-1; 9 nucleotides match TRBD1. CDR1 KGHSH and CDR2 LQKENI come from the germline V gene. CDR3 size: 16 residues. Losses at the gene ends were 4 bases for V and 8 bases for J; bases not matched to a gene: 12. The CDR3 nucleotides are TGTGCCAGCTCACTCGAATGGGGACAGGGAATAGATGAGCAGTTCTTC. This gives the protein CASSLEWGQGIDEQFF.

CDR3 sequence: CASSYRDRGPYEQYF. DNA of the CDR3: TGTGCCAGCAGTTACCGAGACAGGGGTCCCTACGAGCAGTACTTC. The V and J genes are TRBV6-5 and TRBJ2-7; 8 bases align to TRBD1. Germline CDR1 is MNHEY and CDR2 is SVGAGI. The ends lost 2 bases at V and 2 bases at J; junction bases unmatched: 5. This CDR3 comprises 15 residues.

The chain carries TRBV10-3 and TRBJ2-7, with TRBD1 matching 7 bases. The CDR3 totals 13 residues. The V gene end was trimmed by 6 bases and the J gene end by 5 bases; junction bases not matched to a gene: 7. Germline V gene data show CDR1 as ENHRY and CDR2 as SYGVKD. The CDR3, as DNA: TGTGCCATCAGCGAACAGGGGCCCGACGAGCAGTACTTC. Residues: CAISEQGPDEQYF.

The V gene is TRBV2, the J gene TRBJ2-1, with D unclear. The CDR3 is 11 residues long. Trimming removed 4 bases at V and 9 bases at J, with 7 bases between. In germline, CDR1 is SNHLY, CDR2 FYNNEI. The CDR3: CASSVLGEQFF. CDR3 in DNA: TGTGCCAGCAGTGTTCTTGGTGAGCAGTTCTTC.

The chain recombines TRBV14 with TRBJ1-3; a weak D match, TRBD1 (5 bases). Germline V gene lookup returns CDR1 SGHDN and CDR2 FVKESK. This CDR3 has 16 amino acids. V gave up 4 bases and J gave up 4 bases, with 17 bases separating them. The CDR3 loop is CASSPLASGAGNTIYF. CDR3 coding DNA: TGTGCCAGCAGCCCCCTAGCCTCTGGGGCCGGAAACACCATATATTTT.

The gene calls are TRBV7-2 and TRBJ1-2; D is perhaps TRBD1 (6 bases). V lost 1 base, J lost 4 bases, and 10 bases lay in between. Looked up from germline, CDR1 is SGHTA and CDR2 is FQGNSA. The CDR3 runs to 14 residues. The CDR3 DNA follows: TGTGCCAGCAGCTTAGTAGGACAGCCCTATGGCTACACCTTC. It codes for CASSLVGQPYGYTF. Complete variable domain (other parts from reference TRBV7-2 and TRBJ1-2): GAGVSQSPSNKVTEKGKDVELRCDPISGHTALYWYRQSLGQGLEFLIYFQGNSAPDKSGLPSDRFSAERTGGSVSTLTIQRTQQEDSAVYLCASSLVGQPYGYTFGSGTRLTVV.

The chain joins TRBV5-1 to TRBJ1-1; no definite D call. Germline V gives CDR1 SGHRS, CDR2 YFSETQ. This CDR3 contains 12 residues. Trimming cost V 2 bases and J 4 bases, with 6 bases left between them. CDR3 region: CASSLKGTEAFF. The CDR3 DNA reads TGCGCCAGCAGCTTAAAGGGCACTGAAGCTTTCTTT.

The J gene is TRBJ1-2, the V gene TRBV6-6; no clear D. The germline gives CDR1 MNHNY, CDR2 SVGAGI (reference sequence). The CDR3 runs to 15 residues. Trimming took 2 bases from V and 0 from J, leaving 10 bases between them. CDR3 sequence: CASSYRAAANYGYTF. Written as DNA, the CDR3 is TGTGCCAGCAGTTACCGGGCGGCAGCTAACTATGGCTACACCTTC.

The J gene is TRBJ1-1, the V gene TRBV14, with D perhaps TRBD1 (5 bases). The V gene lost 4 bases and the J gene lost 1 base, with 13 bases spanning the gap. Germline-derived CDR1 and CDR2 are SGHDN and FVKESK. The CDR3 is made up of 15 amino acids. CDR3 in amino acids: CASSRYYQGNTEAFF. The CDR3, as DNA: TGTGCCAGCAGCCGTTACTACCAGGGGAACACTGAAGCTTTCTTT.

The chain joins TRBV12-3 or TRBV12-4 to TRBJ1-5; D not certain. Trimming took 5 bases from V and 7 from J, leaving 12 bases between them. The CDR3 is 13 amino acids. CDR3 nucleotides: TGTGCCAGCAGTGAAGTACTTAGCCAGCCCCAGCATTTT. It yields the protein CASSEVLSQPQHF.

This chain uses TRBV27 with TRBJ1-2, with unresolved D. V shed 2 bases and J shed 2 bases, with 6 bases lying between them. The CDR3 contains 13 residues. Germline V gene lookup returns CDR1 MNHEY and CDR2 SMNVEV (reference sequence). The CDR3 DNA sequence: TGTGCCAGCAGTTTAGCCAGGAACTATGGCTACACCTTC. Amino acid sequence: CASSLARNYGYTF.